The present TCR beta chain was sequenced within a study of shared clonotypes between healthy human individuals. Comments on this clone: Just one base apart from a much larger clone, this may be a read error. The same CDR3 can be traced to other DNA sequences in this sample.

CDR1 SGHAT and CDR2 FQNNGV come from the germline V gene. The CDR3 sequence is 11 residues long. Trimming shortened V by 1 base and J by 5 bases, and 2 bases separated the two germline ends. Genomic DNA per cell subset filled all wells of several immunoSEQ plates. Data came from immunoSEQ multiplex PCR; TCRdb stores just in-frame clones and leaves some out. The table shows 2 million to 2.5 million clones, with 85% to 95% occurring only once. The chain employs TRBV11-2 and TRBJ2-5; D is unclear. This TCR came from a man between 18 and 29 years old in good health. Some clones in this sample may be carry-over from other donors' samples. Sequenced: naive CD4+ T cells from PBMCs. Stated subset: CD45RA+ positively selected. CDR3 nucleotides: TGTGCCAGCAGCTTAGTGGAGACCCAGTACTTC. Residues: CASSLVETQYF.